This section outlines one T cell receptor (beta chain) sequence together with its context. These data come from a study of technical replicates of blood from a handful of donors. This table comes from immunoSEQ multiplex PCR, and its TCRdb copy is limited to in-frame clones, with some not included. The table includes 70,000 to 90,000 clones, around 90% detected once. From germline, CDR1 is SNHLY and CDR2 FYNNEI. V was pared by 2 bases and J by 4 bases, with 2 bases of the junction left unmatched. The CDR3 has 15 residues. The receptor comes from a human donor in good health. The chain carries TRBV2 and TRBJ2-3, with 11 bases lining up with TRBD2. The sequencing sample was made of T cells isolated from PBMCs. The CDR3 loop reads CASSESGLAADTQYF. Written as DNA, the CDR3 is TGTGCCAGCAGTGAATCGGGACTAGCGGCAGATACGCAGTATTTT.